The present T cell receptor beta chain was sequenced within a study of shared clonotypes between healthy human individuals. This CDR3 has 14 residues. CDR1 is SSHAT and CDR2 is FNYEAQ in the germline V gene (reference sequence). Trimming shortened V by 2 bases and J by 8 bases, and 13 bases separated the two germline ends. Data came from immunoSEQ multiplex PCR; TCRdb stores just in-frame clones and leaves some out. Of more than 1 million clones in the sample, about 84% were seen once. The TCR originated in a man aged 18 to 35 in good health. Some clones in this sample may be carry-over from other donors' samples. The rearrangement uses TRBV7-7 and TRBJ2-1, with TRBD2 as a possible D gene (6 bases). Sequenced material: memory CD4+ T cells from PBMCs. Specified subset: CD45RA-negative fraction. The CDR3 is CASSLRGMGDEQFF. The CDR3 nucleotides read TGTGCCAGCAGCTTACGCGGGATGGGCGATGAGCAGTTCTTC.